Sequencing of this TCR beta chain was carried out in a study of blood T cell repertoires in COVID-19. Study background: Sites in the United States, Italy and Spain provided acute and convalescent COVID-19 samples.

The protocol was immunoSEQ multiplex PCR, while the TCRdb copy is restricted to in-frame clones and leaves out a portion. Here the sample spans tens of thousands of clones, roughly 83% being singletons. Trimming stripped 7 bases from V and 5 bases from J, with 9 bases between. The CDR3 extends over 12 amino acids. Germline-derived CDR1 and CDR2 are MDHEN and SYDVKM. The chain is built from TRBV28 and TRBJ1-5; D is possibly TRBD1 (6 bases). This sequence originates from a man aged 70 or older with active COVID-19. The sequenced sample consisted of peripheral blood. CDR3 nucleotides: TGTGCCAGCACGTCAGGGGATCAGCCCCAGCATTTT. It is translated as CASTSGDQPQHF.